Below, one T cell receptor beta chain is given with its context. This sample stems from a study of T cell changes during pregnancy in multiple sclerosis. The data were produced by immunoSEQ multiplex PCR, yet TCRdb's version contains in-frame clones alone and is incomplete. The table includes over 90,000 clones, just over 90% detected once. This receptor was taken from a female donor in good health, enrolled as a control in a pregnancy study. This sample comprised peripheral blood, obtained in the second trimester of pregnancy.

DNA for the CDR3: TGTGCCAGCAGTGAGCAGGGTACAACTAATGAAAAACTGTTTTTT. Its protein product is CASSEQGTTNEKLFF. This chain connects TRBV2 to TRBJ1-4; the D gene is possibly TRBD1 (5 bases). The germline V gene encodes CDR1 SNHLY and CDR2 FYNNEI. CDR3 size: 15 residues. The V gene lost 3 bases and the J gene lost 0 bases, with 8 bases spanning the gap.